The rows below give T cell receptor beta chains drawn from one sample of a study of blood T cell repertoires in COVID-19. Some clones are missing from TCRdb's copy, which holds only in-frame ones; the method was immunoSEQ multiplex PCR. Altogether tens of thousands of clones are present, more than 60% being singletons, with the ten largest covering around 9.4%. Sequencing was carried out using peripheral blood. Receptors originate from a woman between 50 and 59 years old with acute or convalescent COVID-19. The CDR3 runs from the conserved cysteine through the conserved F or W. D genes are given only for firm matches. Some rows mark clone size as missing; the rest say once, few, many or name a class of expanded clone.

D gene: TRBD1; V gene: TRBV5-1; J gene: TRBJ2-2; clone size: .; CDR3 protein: CASSTRDRDTGELFF; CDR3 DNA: TGCGCCAGCAGCACCCGGGACAGAGACACCGGGGAGCTGTTTTTT
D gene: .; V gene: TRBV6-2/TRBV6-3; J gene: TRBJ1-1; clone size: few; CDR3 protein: CASSYPSEAFF; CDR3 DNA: TGTGCCAGCAGTTACCCGAGTGAAGCTTTCTTT
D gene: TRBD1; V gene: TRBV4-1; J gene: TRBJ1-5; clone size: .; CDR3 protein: CASSQDMGQSGLQHF; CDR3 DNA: TGCGCCAGCAGCCAAGATATGGGACAGTCCGGTCTCCAGCATTTT
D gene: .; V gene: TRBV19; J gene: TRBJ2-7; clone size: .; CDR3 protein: CASSIFGEQYF; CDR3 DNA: TGTGCCAGTAGTATTTTCGGCGAGCAGTACTTC
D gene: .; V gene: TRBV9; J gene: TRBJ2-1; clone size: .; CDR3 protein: CASSVELADRTYNEQFF; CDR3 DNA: TGTGCCAGCAGCGTAGAACTAGCGGACAGGACCTACAATGAGCAGTTCTTC
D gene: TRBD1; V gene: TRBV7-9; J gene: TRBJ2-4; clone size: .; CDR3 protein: CASSTDRGKFAKNIQYF; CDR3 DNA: TGTGCCAGCAGCACTGACAGGGGAAAGTTTGCCAAAAACATTCAGTACTTC
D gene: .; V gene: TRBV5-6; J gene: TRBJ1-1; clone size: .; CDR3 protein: CASSPGGTMNTEAFF; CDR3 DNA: TGTGCCAGCAGCCCGGGGGGTACCATGAACACTGAAGCTTTCTTT
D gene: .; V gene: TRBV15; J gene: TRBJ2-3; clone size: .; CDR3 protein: CATRYRYTDTQYF; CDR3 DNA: TGTGCCACCAGGTATAGATACACAGATACGCAGTATTTT
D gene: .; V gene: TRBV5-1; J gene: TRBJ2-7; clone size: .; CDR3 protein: CASSLTLELHEQYF; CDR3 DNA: TGCGCCAGCAGCTTGACCCTCGAGCTCCACGAGCAGTACTTC
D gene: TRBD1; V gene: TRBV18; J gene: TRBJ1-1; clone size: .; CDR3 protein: CASSPRQGTNTEAFF; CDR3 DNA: TGTGCCAGCTCACCCCGACAGGGGACGAACACTGAAGCTTTCTTT